The sequence of this T cell receptor beta chain was determined in a study of PD-L1 blockade in urothelial cancer. Study-wide background: Once treatment had started, blood was analyzed at 3 weeks (second dose) and again at 6 weeks.

TCRdb's copy holds only in-frame clones and misses some; the assay was immunoSEQ multiplex PCR. The sample yields over 100,000 clones, around 90% seen once. The time point was: peripheral blood 6 weeks after treatment start. Enrolled patients showed locally advanced or metastatic urothelial carcinoma. Anywhere from 1 to 8 samples came from each patient, spanning pretreatment and on-treatment. From germline, CDR1 is MNHNS and CDR2 SASEGT. Between the trimmed V and J ends, which lost 7 bases and 2 bases, there was a span of 14 bases. This CDR3 region has 14 residues. The specimen was PBMCs, collected around atezolizumab (anti-PD-L1) treatment. This receptor was identified in a man between 60 and 70 years old with urothelial cancer. This sequence joins TRBV6-1 and TRBJ2-5; D is possibly TRBD1 (6 bases). This CDR3 reads CASMDTGRQETQYF. The CDR3 DNA reads as TGTGCCAGCATGGATACAGGGAGACAAGAGACCCAGTACTTC.